This T cell receptor beta chain was documented in a study of blood T cells in healthy people across ages. This clonotype occurred a few times. Combining a sample-barcoded 5' primer with a J-beta primer mix, a second PCR ran for about 7 to 11 cycles. The template-switch adaptor, which had 12 random nucleotides, put a tag on each cDNA molecule. TCRdb processed the 5' RACE reads anew with MiXCR; each CDR3 protein has one entry. The sample holds approximately 780,000 distinct CDR3 sequences, roughly 25% seen once. This sample also appeared in a second study, on T cells of mothers and their children. That source reports: M1S, a second-PCR primer, added sample barcodes and 2-4 random nucleotides. No T cell clones of persistent microchimeric origin were detected.

The source material was blood. The clonotype was recovered from a boy younger than 18 in good health.

The CDR3 reads CASGKGVNEKLFF. In nucleotides, the CDR3 is TGTGCCAGCGGGAAAGGGGTTAACGAAAAACTGTTTTTT. The chain combines TRBV7-2 with TRBJ1-4, with D possibly being TRBD1 (5 bases). Looked up from germline, CDR1 is SGHTA and CDR2 is FQGNSA. CDR3 length: 13 amino acids. V lost 8 bases to trimming and J lost 8 bases, with 15 bases between them.